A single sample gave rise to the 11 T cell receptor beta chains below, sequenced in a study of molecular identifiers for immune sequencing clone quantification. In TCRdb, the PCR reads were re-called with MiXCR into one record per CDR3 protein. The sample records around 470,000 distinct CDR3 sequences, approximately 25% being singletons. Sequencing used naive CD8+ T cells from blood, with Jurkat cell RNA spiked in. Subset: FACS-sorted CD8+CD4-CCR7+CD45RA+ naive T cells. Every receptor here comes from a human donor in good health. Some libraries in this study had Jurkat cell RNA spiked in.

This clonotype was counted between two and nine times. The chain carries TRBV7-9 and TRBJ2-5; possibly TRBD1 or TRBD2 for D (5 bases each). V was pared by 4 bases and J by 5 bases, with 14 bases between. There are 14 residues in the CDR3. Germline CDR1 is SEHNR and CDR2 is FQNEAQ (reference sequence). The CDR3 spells CASSYGASEETQYF. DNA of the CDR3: TGTGCCAGCAGCTACGGGGCTAGTGAGGAGACCCAGTACTTC.

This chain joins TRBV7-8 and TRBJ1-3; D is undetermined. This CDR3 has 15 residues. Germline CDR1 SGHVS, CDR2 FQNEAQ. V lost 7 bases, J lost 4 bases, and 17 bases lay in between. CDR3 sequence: CASKLDLTPGNTIYF. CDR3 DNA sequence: TGTGCCAGCAAATTGGACCTAACTCCAGGAAACACCATATATTTT. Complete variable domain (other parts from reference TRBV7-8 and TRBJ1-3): GAGVSQSPRYKVAKRGQDVALRCDPISGHVSLFWYQQALGQGPEFLTYFQNEAQLDKSGLPSDRFFAERPEGSVSTLKIQRTQQEDSAVYLCASKLDLTPGNTIYFGEGSWLTVV.

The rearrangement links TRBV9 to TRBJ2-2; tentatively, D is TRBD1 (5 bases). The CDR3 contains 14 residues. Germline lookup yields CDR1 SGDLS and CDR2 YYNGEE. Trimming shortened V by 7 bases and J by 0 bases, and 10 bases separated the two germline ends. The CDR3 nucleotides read TGTGCCAGCGGGCAGGGATCGAACACCGGGGAGCTGTTTTTT. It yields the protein CASGQGSNTGELFF. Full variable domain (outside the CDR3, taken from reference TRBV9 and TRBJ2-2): DSGVTQTPKHLITATGQRVTLRCSPRSGDLSVYWYQQSLDQGLQFLIQYYNGEERAKGNILERFSAQQFPDLHSELNLSSLELGDSALYFCASGQGSNTGELFFGEGSRLTVL.

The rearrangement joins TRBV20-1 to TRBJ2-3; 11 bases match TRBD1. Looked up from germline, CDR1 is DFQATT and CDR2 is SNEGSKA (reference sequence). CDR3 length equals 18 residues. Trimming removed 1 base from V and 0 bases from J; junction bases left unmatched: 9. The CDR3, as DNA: TGCAGTGCTAGAGCCGGGACAGGGGGGCACCCTAGCACAGATACGCAGTATTTT. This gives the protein CSARAGTGGHPSTDTQYF.

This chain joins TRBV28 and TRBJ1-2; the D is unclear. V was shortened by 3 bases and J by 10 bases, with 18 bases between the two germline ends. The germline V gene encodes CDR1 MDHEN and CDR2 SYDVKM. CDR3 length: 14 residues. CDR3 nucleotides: TGTGCCAGCAGTTTGTCCCCAGGCGGGATGGTCTACACCTTC. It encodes CASSLSPGGMVYTF.

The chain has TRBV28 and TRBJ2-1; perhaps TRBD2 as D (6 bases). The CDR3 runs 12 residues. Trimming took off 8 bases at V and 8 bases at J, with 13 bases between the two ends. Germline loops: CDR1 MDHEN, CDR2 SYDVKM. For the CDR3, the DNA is TGTGCCAGCCGGGACTCGTCGCATGAGCAGTTCTTC. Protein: CASRDSSHEQFF.

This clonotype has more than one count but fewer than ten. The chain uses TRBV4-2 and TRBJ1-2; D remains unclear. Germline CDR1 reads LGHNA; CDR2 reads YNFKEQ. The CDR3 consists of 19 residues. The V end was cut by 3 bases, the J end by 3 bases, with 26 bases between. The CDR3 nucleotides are TGTGCCAGCAGCCAGGACCAAAGCGTGCACGGCCTGGCTTACTATGGCTACACCTTC. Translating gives CASSQDQSVHGLAYYGYTF.

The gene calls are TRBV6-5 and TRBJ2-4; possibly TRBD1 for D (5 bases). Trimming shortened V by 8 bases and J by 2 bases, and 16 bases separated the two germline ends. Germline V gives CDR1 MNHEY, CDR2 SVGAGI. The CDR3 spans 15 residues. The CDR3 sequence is CASGPNRTTKNIQYF. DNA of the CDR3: TGTGCCAGCGGGCCCAACAGGACCACCAAAAACATTCAGTACTTC.

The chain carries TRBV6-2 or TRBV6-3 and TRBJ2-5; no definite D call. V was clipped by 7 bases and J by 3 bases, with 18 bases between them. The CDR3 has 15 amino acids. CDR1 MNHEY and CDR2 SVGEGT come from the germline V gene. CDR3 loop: CASTDLPWMEETQYF. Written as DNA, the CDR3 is TGTGCCAGCACTGACCTCCCGTGGATGGAAGAGACCCAGTACTTC.

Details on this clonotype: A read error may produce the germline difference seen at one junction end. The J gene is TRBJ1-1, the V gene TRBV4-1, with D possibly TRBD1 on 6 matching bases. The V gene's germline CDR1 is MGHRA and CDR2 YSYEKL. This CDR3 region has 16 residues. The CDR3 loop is CASSPRQGRFNTEALF. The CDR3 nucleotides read TGCGCCAGCAGCCCCCGCCAGGGGCGCTTCAACACTGAAGCTCTCTTT.

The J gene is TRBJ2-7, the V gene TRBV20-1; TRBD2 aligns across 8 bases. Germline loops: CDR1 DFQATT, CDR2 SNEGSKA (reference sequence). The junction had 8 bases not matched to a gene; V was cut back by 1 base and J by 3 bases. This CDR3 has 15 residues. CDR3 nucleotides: TGCAGTGCTAGAGCCGCGACTAGCGACCTCTACGAGCAGTACTTC. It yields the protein CSARAATSDLYEQYF.